Listed below are T cell receptor beta chains from one sample, sequenced in a study of blood T cell repertoires in COVID-19. Only in-frame clones appear in the TCRdb table, and some are missing; sequencing was by immunoSEQ multiplex PCR. This table holds roughly 79,000 clones, roughly 78% found once. Sequencing was performed on peripheral blood. The receptors come from a human donor in a cohort sampled during active COVID-19. Each CDR3 is given with its conserved first and last residue. A D gene is named only where the DNA matches it firmly. Rows may omit the clone size; those that give it use once, few, many or a size class.

size: .
D: .
J: TRBJ2-7
V: TRBV5-4
DNA: TGTGCCAGCAGCCCTGGAGGGACAGCCTACGAGCAGTACTTC
CDR3: CASSPGGTAYEQYF

size: .
D: .
J: TRBJ2-3
V: TRBV7-3
DNA: TGTGCCAGCAGCCGCCTGGCTAGCCCCACAGATACGCAGTATTTT
CDR3: CASSRLASPTDTQYF

size: .
D: TRBD1
J: TRBJ2-7
V: TRBV19
DNA: TGTGCCAGTACCACAGGGGGAAGACCCCACGAGCAGTACTTC
CDR3: CASTTGGRPHEQYF

size: .
D: .
J: TRBJ1-2
V: TRBV14
DNA: TGTGCCAGCAGCCAGGACACTTACTATGGCTACACCTTC
CDR3: CASSQDTYYGYTF

size: .
D: TRBD1
J: TRBJ2-1
V: TRBV5-5
DNA: TGTGCCAGCAGCACCAGGGACAGCTCCTACAATGAGCAGTTCTTC
CDR3: CASSTRDSSYNEQFF

size: .
D: TRBD1
J: TRBJ1-1
V: TRBV19
DNA: TGTGCCAGTAGTATTGACGGGACAGGGGGCACTGAAGCTTTCTTT
CDR3: CASSIDGTGGTEAFF

size: .
D: .
J: TRBJ1-1
V: TRBV7-6
DNA: TGTGCCAGCAGCCAACCAACAGGTGCTACTGAAGCTTTCTTT
CDR3: CASSQPTGATEAFF

size: .
D: .
J: TRBJ1-3
V: TRBV5-6
DNA: TGTGCCAGCAGCTTCCGTGTTGGGAGCTCTGGAAACACCATATATTTT
CDR3: CASSFRVGSSGNTIYF

size: .
D: .
J: TRBJ1-6
V: TRBV30
DNA: TGTGCCTGGAGTAGAACAGGCGAGAATTCACCCCTCCACTTT
CDR3: CAWSRTGENSPLHF

size: few
D: .
J: TRBJ1-1
V: TRBV9
DNA: TGTGCCAGCAGCGTAGCACTAACCAACACTGAAGCTTTCTTT
CDR3: CASSVALTNTEAFF

size: .
D: TRBD1
J: TRBJ1-5
V: TRBV18
DNA: TGTGCCAGCTCACCACGACAGGGAGAAAATCAGCCCCAGCATTTT
CDR3: CASSPRQGENQPQHF

size: .
D: TRBD1
J: TRBJ1-4
V: TRBV7-9
DNA: TGTGCCAGCAGCTTGGGGACAGGGAGTGAAAAACTGTTTTTT
CDR3: CASSLGTGSEKLFF

size: .
D: .
J: TRBJ1-5
V: TRBV6-5
DNA: TGTGCCAGCTTGCGACAGTTCAATCAGCCCCAGCATTTT
CDR3: CASLRQFNQPQHF

size: .
D: .
J: TRBJ1-1
V: TRBV5-8
DNA: TGTGCCAGCAGCTTACCTGACTCAGGGTATGGAGCTTTCTTT
CDR3: CASSLPDSGYGAFF

size: .
D: .
J: TRBJ1-2
V: TRBV19
DNA: TGTGCCAGTAGTATAACGGGCTATGGCTACACCTTC
CDR3: CASSITGYGYTF

size: .
D: .
J: TRBJ1-1
V: TRBV7-3
DNA: TGTGCCAGCAGCTCTCAGGGGAACACTGAAGCTTTCTTT
CDR3: CASSSQGNTEAFF

size: few
D: TRBD1
J: TRBJ2-7
V: TRBV3-1/TRBV3-2
DNA: TGTGCCAGCAGCCGGGGGACAGGGGACGATGGCGAGCAGTACTTC
CDR3: CASSRGTGDDGEQYF

size: .
D: .
J: TRBJ1-4
V: TRBV19
DNA: TGTGCCAGTAGTAGGGGGGTCTTAAATGAAAAACTGTTTTTT
CDR3: CASSRGVLNEKLFF

size: .
D: TRBD1
J: TRBJ1-3
V: TRBV4-3
DNA: TGCGCCAGCAGCCAAGATCTCGGGATGACAGGGGGGAGAAACACCATATATTTT
CDR3: CASSQDLGMTGGRNTIYF

size: .
D: TRBD1
J: TRBJ1-2
V: TRBV7-2
DNA: TGTGCCAGCAGCTTAGGGACAGGGGGCCGTGGCTACACCTTC
CDR3: CASSLGTGGRGYTF

size: .
D: .
J: TRBJ2-3
V: TRBV2
DNA: TGTGCCAGCAATTCGGTCAGGGCGAGTGCTGCAGATACGCAGTATTTT
CDR3: CASNSVRASAADTQYF

size: once
D: TRBD1
J: TRBJ2-7
V: TRBV4-1
DNA: TGCGCCAGCAGCCACGGGACAGCATACGAGCAGTACTTC
CDR3: CASSHGTAYEQYF

size: .
D: TRBD1
J: TRBJ1-5
V: TRBV19
DNA: TGTGCCAGTAGGTCAGGGGGCGTAGGCAATCAGCCCCAGCATTTT
CDR3: CASRSGGVGNQPQHF

size: .
D: .
J: TRBJ1-1
V: TRBV18
DNA: TGTGCCAGCTCACCCAGCATGACAGGTCTGAACACTGAAGCTTTCTTT
CDR3: CASSPSMTGLNTEAFF

size: few
D: .
J: TRBJ2-2
V: TRBV4-1
DNA: TGCGCCAGCAGCCAAGATGGGCAGGGTATGGCCGGGGAGCTGTTTTTT
CDR3: CASSQDGQGMAGELFF

size: .
D: .
J: TRBJ2-2
V: TRBV5-8
DNA: TGTGCCAGCAGCCTCGGGGGGAACACCGGGGAGCTGTTTTTT
CDR3: CASSLGGNTGELFF

size: .
D: TRBD1
J: TRBJ1-4
V: TRBV19
DNA: TGTGCCAGTAGAACCCGAACAGGGGCAGGAGGGGAAAAACTGTTTTTT
CDR3: CASRTRTGAGGEKLFF

size: few
D: .
J: TRBJ1-2
V: TRBV4-2
DNA: TGTGCCAGCAGCAAAGAGGAGACTAACTATGGCTACACCTTC
CDR3: CASSKEETNYGYTF